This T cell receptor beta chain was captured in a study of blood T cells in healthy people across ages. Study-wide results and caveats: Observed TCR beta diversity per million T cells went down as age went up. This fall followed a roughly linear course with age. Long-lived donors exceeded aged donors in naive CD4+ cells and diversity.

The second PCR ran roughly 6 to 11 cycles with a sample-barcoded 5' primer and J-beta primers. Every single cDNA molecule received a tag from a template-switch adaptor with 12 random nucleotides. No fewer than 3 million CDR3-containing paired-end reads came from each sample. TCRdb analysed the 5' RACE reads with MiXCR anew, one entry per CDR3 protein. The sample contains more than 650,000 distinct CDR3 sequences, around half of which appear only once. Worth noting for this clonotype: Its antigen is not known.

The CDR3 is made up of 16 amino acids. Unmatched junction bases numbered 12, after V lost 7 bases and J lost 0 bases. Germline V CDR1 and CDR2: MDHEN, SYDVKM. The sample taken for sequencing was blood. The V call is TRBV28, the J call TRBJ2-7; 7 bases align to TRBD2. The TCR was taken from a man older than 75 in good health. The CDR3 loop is CASTQTGGANSYEQYF. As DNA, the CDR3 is TGTGCCAGCACCCAAACGGGGGGAGCTAACTCCTACGAGCAGTACTTC.